Below are 28 T cell receptor beta chains sequenced from a single sample in a study of T cells after yellow fever vaccination. TCRdb re-called the 5' RACE reads through MiXCR, storing one row per CDR3 protein. The table lists 350,000 to 550,000 distinct CDR3 sequences, about 17% of them singletons, with roughly a sixth in the top ten. Sequenced material: PBMCs, taken before the yellow fever booster vaccination. These receptors all come from a man younger than 35 who received the YFV17D yellow fever vaccine.

This clonotype was counted a few times. The rearrangement uses TRBV27 and TRBJ1-5; perhaps TRBD1 as D (6 bases). CDR1 and CDR2 from the germline V gene are MNHEY and SMNVEV (reference sequence). The CDR3 is 19 amino acids. Trimming cost V 5 bases and J 2 bases, with 25 bases left between them. The CDR3: CASSPVTGWVAIGNQPQHF. CDR3 coding DNA: TGTGCCAGCAGTCCCGTAACAGGGTGGGTAGCTATTGGCAATCAGCCCCAGCATTTT.

The gene calls are TRBV12-5 and TRBJ1-1; perhaps TRBD1 as D (6 bases). V was clipped by 3 bases and J by 6 bases, with 23 bases between them. CDR1 and CDR2 from the germline V gene are LGHNT and FRNRAP. The CDR3 consists of 17 residues. The CDR3 protein is CASGFLLRGSRGAEAFF. In DNA form, the CDR3 reads TGTGCTAGTGGTTTCCTCTTAAGGGGGTCGAGGGGAGCTGAAGCTTTCTTT.

This clonotype occurred a few times. This rearrangement joins TRBV12-3 or TRBV12-4 to TRBJ2-1; 7 bases match TRBD1. The CDR3 length is 14 residues. Trimming took 5 bases from V and 8 from J; bases not matched to a gene: 9. The CDR3 protein is CASSLGVRGYEQFF. The DNA for the CDR3 is TGTGCCAGCAGTCTGGGCGTCAGGGGGTATGAGCAGTTCTTC.

This clonotype has just a few counts. This rearrangement joins TRBV4-3 to TRBJ1-2, with D possibly TRBD1 on 6 matching bases. V lost 0 bases and J 5 bases, leaving 10 bases between the germline ends. Per germline, CDR1 LGHNA and CDR2 YSLEER. The CDR3 is 14 residues long. CDR3 nucleotide sequence: TGCGCCAGCAGCCAAGATTGGGGGGCGTATGGCTACACCTTC. It yields the protein CASSQDWGAYGYTF.

A few counts support this clonotype. V and J are TRBV28 and TRBJ1-2, with a tentative D call TRBD1 (5 bases). Trimming pared 3 bases from V and 6 bases from J, leaving 8 bases between. Germline V gives CDR1 MDHEN, CDR2 SYDVKM. CDR3 length: 12 amino acids. In nucleotides, the CDR3 is TGTGCCAGCAGTTTGGGGCAAAATGGCTACACCTTC. It yields the protein CASSLGQNGYTF.

In this sample, this clonotype turned up many times. The J gene is TRBJ2-2, the V gene TRBV7-2; TRBD1 might be the D (5 bases). The V gene's germline CDR1 is SGHTA and CDR2 FQGNSA. The CDR3 contains 14 residues. Between the trimmed V and J ends, which lost 2 bases and 3 bases, there was a span of 7 bases. CDR3 residues: CASSLRGDTGELFF. The CDR3 DNA follows: TGTGCCAGCAGCTTAAGGGGCGACACCGGGGAGCTGTTTTTT.

This clonotype came up a few times. The rearrangement uses TRBV9 and TRBJ2-3; D not certain. The germline gives CDR1 SGDLS, CDR2 YYNGEE. V lost 0 bases to trimming and J lost 0 bases, with 11 bases between them. The CDR3 spans 16 residues. The CDR3 coding sequence is TGTGCCAGCAGCGTAGCTGGGTCTCCCAGCACAGATACGCAGTATTTT. It translates to CASSVAGSPSTDTQYF. Combining the CDR3 with reference TRBV9 and TRBJ2-3 gives the whole variable domain DSGVTQTPKHLITATGQRVTLRCSPRSGDLSVYWYQQSLDQGLQFLIQYYNGEERAKGNILERFSAQQFPDLHSELNLSSLELGDSALYFCASSVAGSPSTDTQYFGPGTRLTVL.

Note on this clonotype: In this CDR3 the conserved last residue, phenylalanine or tryptophan, is missing, so a read error is likely. No DNA is shown, since the ends of the CDR3 on it are uncertain; the CDR3 is the one TCRdb lists. The chain's CDR3 is CSVVPGGSP. The chain employs TRBV29-1 and TRBJ2-1; TRBD1, the D gene given by the table, was not confirmed from the DNA. Both ends counted, the CDR3 spans 9 residues. CDR1 and CDR2 from the germline V gene are SQVTM and ANQGSEA.

Only a few counts were recorded for this clonotype. The rearrangement uses TRBV29-1 and TRBJ1-1, with D unresolved. Germline V gene sequence: CDR1 SQVTM, CDR2 ANQGSEA. V gave up 2 bases and J gave up 6 bases, with 10 bases separating them. The CDR3 contains 12 residues. CDR3 sequence reads: CSVELGLAEAFF. CDR3 sequence (DNA): TGCAGCGTTGAACTGGGCTTGGCTGAAGCTTTCTTT.

This clonotype appeared many times. V usage is TRBV18 and J usage is TRBJ2-7; D possibly matches TRBD1 or TRBD2 (5 bases each). The CDR3 loop spans 14 amino acids. V lost 3 bases and J lost 1, with 10 bases in between. The germline gives CDR1 KGHSH, CDR2 LQKENI. CDR3 amino acids: CASSPGTFSYEQYV. In nucleotides, the CDR3 is TGTGCCAGCTCACCGGGGACCTTTTCCTACGAGCAGTACGTC.

The rearrangement links TRBV7-2 to TRBJ1-2; 8 bases are a match to TRBD1. J was trimmed by 8 bases and V by 2 bases; bases with no gene match: 13. Germline CDR1 is SGHTA and CDR2 is FQGNSA. The CDR3 has 16 amino acids. The CDR3 here is CASSLFMGQGAKGYTF. The CDR3 DNA reads as TGTGCCAGCAGCTTATTTATGGGGCAGGGGGCGAAGGGCTACACCTTC.

This chain links TRBV11-2 with TRBJ1-2, with 8 bases lining up with TRBD1. This CDR3 spans 17 amino acids. Germline CDR1 is SGHAT and CDR2 is FQNNGV. V lost 1 base, J lost 0 bases, and 7 bases stayed unmatched. The CDR3 DNA reads TGTGCCAGCAGCTTAGTCGCAGGGGGCGATGCTAACTATGGCTACACCTTC. The encoded protein is CASSLVAGGDANYGYTF.

This chain links TRBV27 with TRBJ2-1; D may be TRBD1 (5 bases). CDR3 length: 15 amino acids. Germline assignment: CDR1 MNHEY and CDR2 SMNVEV (reference sequence). Trimming took 8 bases from V and 7 from J, leaving 21 bases between them. This chain's CDR3 is CASVRTVGRLNEQFF. In nucleotides, the CDR3 is TGTGCCAGCGTTAGAACCGTGGGGCGCCTTAATGAGCAGTTCTTC.

This clonotype showed up just a few times. The genes are TRBV5-1 and TRBJ2-7; tentative D call: TRBD2 (5 bases). Germline V gene lookup returns CDR1 SGHRS and CDR2 YFSETQ. Trimming stripped 2 bases from V and 3 bases from J, with 9 bases between. The CDR3 is 13 residues long. CDR3 bases: TGCGCCAGCAGCTTACGGGGAAACTACGAGCAGTACTTC. It codes for CASSLRGNYEQYF.

J is TRBJ2-3 and V is TRBV7-2, with a tentative D call TRBD1 (6 bases). The CDR3 spans 13 residues. Trimming took 10 bases from V and 5 from J, leaving 16 bases between them. Germline assignment: CDR1 SGHTA and CDR2 FQGNSA. The CDR3 here is CATQLRGGDTQYF. CDR3 sequence (DNA): TGTGCCACCCAGCTTAGAGGGGGAGATACGCAGTATTTT.

V is TRBV29-1 and J is TRBJ1-1, with D unresolved. This CDR3 is 12 amino acids long. Germline CDR1 reads SQVTM; CDR2 reads ANQGSEA. Trimming left V 1 base short and J 4 bases short, with 7 bases between. In DNA form, the CDR3 reads TGCAGCGTTGAAGGCCAACGCACTGAAGCTTTCTTT. Encoded protein: CSVEGQRTEAFF.

This clonotype was seen a single time. V gene TRBV5-1 combines with J gene TRBJ1-4; TRBD1 aligns across 9 bases. J lost 10 bases, V lost 1 base, and 5 bases had no gene match. Germline V CDR1 and CDR2: SGHRS, YFSETQ. The CDR3 sequence is 14 residues long. CDR3 nucleotide sequence: TGCGCCAGCAGCTTGTCCGACAGGGGGGGAAAACTGTTTTTT. Its translation: CASSLSDRGGKLFF.

This rearrangement joins TRBV5-1 to TRBJ2-1; perhaps TRBD2 as D (5 bases). This CDR3 is 12 amino acids long. Germline CDR1 and CDR2: SGHRS and YFSETQ. V gave up 3 bases and J gave up 9 bases, with 10 bases separating them. The CDR3 bases are TGCGCCAGCAGCTCCTTCGGAGGTGAGCAGTTCTTC. It encodes CASSSFGGEQFF.

The V call is TRBV7-2, the J call TRBJ2-1, with D perhaps given as TRBD1 or TRBD2 (6 bases each). The CDR3 is 15 residues long. Germline CDR1 and CDR2: SGHTA and FQGNSA. V was cut by 5 bases and J by 3 bases, with 14 bases left in between. The CDR3 protein is CASSGGRQSYNEQFF. The CDR3, as DNA: TGTGCCAGCAGCGGGGGGCGTCAAAGCTACAATGAGCAGTTCTTC. The full variable domain, rest sourced from reference TRBV7-2 and TRBJ2-1, is GAGVSQSPSNKVTEKGKDVELRCDPISGHTALYWYRQSLGQGLEFLIYFQGNSAPDKSGLPSDRFSAERTGGSVSTLTIQRTQQEDSAVYLCASSGGRQSYNEQFFGPGTRLTVL.

This chain uses TRBV4-3 with TRBJ2-2, with D tentatively TRBD1 or TRBD2 (6 bases each). Trimming pared 0 bases from V and 4 bases from J, leaving 18 bases between. The germline V gene encodes CDR1 LGHNA and CDR2 YSLEER. This CDR3 is 18 amino acids long. DNA for the CDR3: TGCGCCAGCAGCCAAGATCAGATTAGGGGGGATGGCACCGGGGAGCTGTTTTTT. This sequence encodes CASSQDQIRGDGTGELFF.

This clonotype appeared a few times. The chain has TRBV18 and TRBJ2-5, with a possible D match to TRBD1 (6 bases). The germline gives CDR1 KGHSH, CDR2 LQKENI. V dropped 0 bases and J dropped 1 base, with 21 bases sitting between them. The CDR3 sequence is 19 residues long. As DNA, the CDR3 is TGTGCCAGCTCACCACCCCCGGCAGGGGCGAGAGTAGGCCAAGAGACCCAGTACTTC. This codes for CASSPPPAGARVGQETQYF.

The chain joins TRBV13 to TRBJ2-5; the match to TRBD1 covers 10 bases. CDR1 PRHDT and CDR2 FYEKMQ come from the germline V gene (reference sequence). The CDR3 spans 14 residues. Germline trimming cut 4 bases from V and 5 bases from J; bases unmatched to any gene: 4. The CDR3 loop reads CASSSGTGAETQYF. For the CDR3, the DNA is TGTGCCAGCAGCTCCGGGACAGGGGCTGAGACCCAGTACTTC. The full variable domain, rest sourced from reference TRBV13 and TRBJ2-5, is AAGVIQSPRHLIKEKRETATLKCYPIPRHDTVYWYQQGPGQDPQFLISFYEKMQSDKGSIPDRFSAQQFSDYHSELNMSSLELGDSALYFCASSSGTGAETQYFGPGTRLLVL.

The sample holds a few counts of this clonotype. The chain is built from TRBV29-1 and TRBJ2-7; D is unclear. The germline V and J ends were trimmed by 1 base and 1 base, with 17 bases remaining between them. Per germline, CDR1 SQVTM and CDR2 ANQGSEA. The CDR3 has 16 residues. CDR3 sequence: CSVEGWHTVLSYEQYV. The CDR3 DNA is TGCAGCGTTGAAGGGTGGCACACGGTGTTATCCTACGAGCAGTACGTC.

This chain uses TRBV5-1 with TRBJ2-6; D may be TRBD2 (6 bases). Germline V lookup: CDR1 SGHRS, CDR2 YFSETQ. V lost 4 bases, J lost 2 bases, and 10 bases lay in between. The CDR3 extends over 15 amino acids. The CDR3 here is CASSQTRAGANVLTF. CDR3 in DNA: TGCGCCAGCAGCCAGACTAGGGCTGGGGCCAACGTCCTGACTTTC.

CDR3: CASSPLTGGDGYTF. The CDR3 DNA reads TGTGCCAGCTCACCACTTACAGGGGGCGATGGCTACACCTTC. This chain joins TRBV18 and TRBJ1-2, with 9 nucleotides matching TRBD1. J gave up 6 bases and V 1 base, and 3 bases lay outside the gene matches. Germline V CDR1 and CDR2: KGHSH, LQKENI. The CDR3 consists of 14 residues.

This chain links TRBV5-1 with TRBJ1-1; maybe TRBD1 (5 bases). CDR3 length: 15 amino acids. V was trimmed by 0 bases and J by 5 bases, leaving 14 bases between them. Germline CDR1 and CDR2: SGHRS and YFSETQ. The CDR3 region is CASSLAGVGDTEAFF. CDR3 bases: TGCGCCAGCAGCTTGGCCGGGGTAGGGGATACTGAAGCTTTCTTT.

This clonotype was found many times. The V and J genes are TRBV9 and TRBJ2-3; 8 bases agree with TRBD2. Germline V gene sequence: CDR1 SGDLS, CDR2 YYNGEE. V lost 4 bases, J lost 2 bases, and 6 bases stayed unmatched. The length of the CDR3 is 15 residues. Written as DNA, the CDR3 is TGTGCCAGCAGCCTAGGGACTAGTTCCACAGATACGCAGTATTTT. Translation gives CASSLGTSSTDTQYF.

J is TRBJ2-2 and V is TRBV5-1; possibly TRBD2 for D (5 bases). Germline values: CDR1 SGHRS, CDR2 YFSETQ. There are 16 residues in the CDR3. V was trimmed by 0 bases and J by 6 bases, leaving 15 bases between them. The CDR3 DNA sequence: TGCGCCAGCAGCTTGGAGCCGGGGTATTCTGCCGGGGAGCTGTTTTTT. Protein sequence: CASSLEPGYSAGELFF.